These T cell receptor beta chains were read from a single sample in a study of vaccination effects on CD4 cells after COVID-19. These TCRs' antigens remain unknown. Some clones are missing from TCRdb's copy, which holds only in-frame ones; the method was immunoSEQ multiplex PCR. The repertoire has over 65,000 clones, approximately 77% of them found once; the top ten carry roughly 1.9%. The sequencing used CD4+ T cells from PBMCs cultured without peptide, collected before COVID-19 vaccination. These receptor sequences come from a human donor who received a COVID-19 vaccine. Both conserved end residues are part of each CDR3. The D gene is left open where the match is weak. Some rows mark clone size as missing; the rest say once, few, many or name a class of expanded clone.

d_call j_call v_call clone_size cdr3_nt cdr3_aa
- TRBJ1-3 TRBV7-2 - TGTGCCAGCAGCTCGGGCCCTTATAACTCTGGAAACACCATATATTTT CASSSGPYNSGNTIYF
- TRBJ1-5 TRBV15 - TGTGCCACCAGCAGAGATAATGGGGGAAACAATCAGCCCCAGCATTTT CATSRDNGGNNQPQHF
TRBD1 TRBJ1-2 TRBV28 - TGTGCCAGCGGAATCCGGGGACAGGGTATATCTGGCTACACCTTC CASGIRGQGISGYTF
- TRBJ2-1 TRBV6-5 - TGTGCCAGCCACCGGGACTCCCAGGACAATGAGCAGTTCTTC CASHRDSQDNEQFF
- TRBJ1-6 TRBV5-5 - TGTGCCAGCAGCTTGGCAGGGATGAATTCACCCCTCCACTTT CASSLAGMNSPLHF
- TRBJ1-2 TRBV5-1 - TGCGCCAGCAGCCCAAGCCGGGATACCTATGGCTACACCTTC CASSPSRDTYGYTF
- TRBJ1-2 TRBV27 once TGTGCCAGCAGTTTCTTGGCAGGAGATGGCTACACCTTC CASSFLAGDGYTF
- TRBJ2-6 TRBV7-9 - TGTGCCAGCAGTTACAGGGCTCCTGGGGCCAACGTCCTGACTTTC CASSYRAPGANVLTF
- TRBJ2-5 TRBV2 - TGTGCCAGCAGTGACGGCAGGGCAAGGGAGACCCAGTACTTC CASSDGRARETQYF
- TRBJ2-3 TRBV7-2 few TGTGCCAGCAGCTTAGGTGTAGACACAGATACGCAGTATTTT CASSLGVDTDTQYF
- TRBJ2-5 TRBV9 once TGTGCCAGCGAGGCCGGGGGCGGGGAGACCCAGTACTTC CASEAGGGETQYF
- TRBJ1-1 TRBV11-3 - TGTGCCAGCAGCTCTGGTGGGAACACTGAAGCTTTCTTT CASSSGGNTEAFF
- TRBJ2-3 TRBV5-1 - TGCGCCAGCAGCTTGAAACCGAGGCTTGGGGTTGATACGCAGTATTTT CASSLKPRLGVDTQYF
- TRBJ2-4 TRBV6-2/TRBV6-3 - TGTGCCAGCAGCCCTATGGGAGCCAAAAACATTCAGTACTTC CASSPMGAKNIQYF
- TRBJ2-5 TRBV3-1/TRBV3-2 - TGTGCCAGCAGCCAACTAGCGTCCGGGGAGACCCAGTACTTC CASSQLASGETQYF
- TRBJ2-6 TRBV7-3 few TGTGCCAGCAGCTTAATGGGGGGAGTAGCTGGGGCCAACGTCCTGACTTTC CASSLMGGVAGANVLTF
TRBD2 TRBJ2-3 TRBV3-1/TRBV3-2 - TGTGCCAGCAGCCAGAAAACGGGGGGGGCCAGGGATACGCAGTATTTT CASSQKTGGARDTQYF
- TRBJ2-3 TRBV11-2 - TGTGCCAGCAGCCTTGACCCCTTAAACACAGATACGCAGTATTTT CASSLDPLNTDTQYF
- TRBJ1-4 TRBV21-1 - TGTGCCAGCAGCAAATGGAAGACAGGGGGGGATGAAAAACTGTTTTTT CASSKWKTGGDEKLFF